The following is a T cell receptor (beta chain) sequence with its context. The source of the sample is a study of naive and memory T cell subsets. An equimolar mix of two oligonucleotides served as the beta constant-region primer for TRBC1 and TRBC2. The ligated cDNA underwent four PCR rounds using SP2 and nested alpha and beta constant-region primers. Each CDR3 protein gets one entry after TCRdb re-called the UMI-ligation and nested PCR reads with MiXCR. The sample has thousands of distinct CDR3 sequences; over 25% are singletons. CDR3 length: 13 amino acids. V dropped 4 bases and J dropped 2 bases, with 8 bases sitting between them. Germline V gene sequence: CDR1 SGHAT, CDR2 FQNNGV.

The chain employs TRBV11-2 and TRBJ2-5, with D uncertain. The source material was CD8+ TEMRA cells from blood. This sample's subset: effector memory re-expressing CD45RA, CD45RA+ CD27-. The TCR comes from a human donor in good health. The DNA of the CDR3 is TGTGCCAGCAGCTCCTGGGCGCAAGAGACCCAGTACTTC. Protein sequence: CASSSWAQETQYF. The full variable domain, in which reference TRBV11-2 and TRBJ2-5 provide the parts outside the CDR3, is EAGVAQSPRYKIIEKRQSVAFWCNPISGHATLYWYQQILGQGPKLLIQFQNNGVVDDSQLPKDRFSAERLKGVDSTLKIQPAKLEDSAVYLCASSSWAQETQYFGPGTRLLVL.